This T cell receptor beta chain was identified in a study of regulatory T cells in long-lasting Graves disease. Whole-study findings and limits: Accuracy may have been reduced by the small sample size.

Details on this clonotype: The antigen is not known.

In building TCR beta libraries, iRepertoire HTBI primers were used together with Arm-PCR of CDR3 regions. In the source study's methods: Sequenced samples collectively carried 62 TRBV and 11 to 15 TRBJ segments. Via MiXCR, TCRdb re-called the multiplex PCR reads, giving one row per CDR3 protein. The V and J calls shown here were made by TCRdb, not taken from the authors' results. Of more than 350,000 distinct CDR3 sequences listed, roughly a fifth are singletons. With 4 bases removed from V and 8 bases from J, the gap between germline ends came to 12 bases. The CDR3 extends over 13 amino acids. Germline loops: CDR1 GTSNPN, CDR2 SVGIG (reference sequence). Regarding time point: persistent/refractory GD, antithyroid drugs over 5 years with positive TRAb. The TCR library used RNA extracted from PBMCs.

The chain carries TRBV30 and TRBJ1-6, with TRBD1 as a possible D gene (5 bases). This receptor was obtained from a female donor with Graves disease. This specimen consisted of peripheral blood mononuclear cells (PBMCs), obtained when the disease was refractory, from a patient treated with antithyroid drugs. The CDR3 reads CAWNWGNDSPLHF. As DNA, the CDR3 is TGTGCCTGGAACTGGGGGAACGATTCACCCCTCCACTTT.